This TCR beta chain derives from a study of cytomegalovirus exposure and HLA in healthy donors. Overall study: Early released data had 65 million to 100 million unique TCRs, all coming from HLA-typed donors. Within the Caucasian-associated ancestry cluster were 81% of the approximately 390 genotyped donors.

This clone was detected once. The target antigen is unknown. The CDR3 covers 18 residues. The germline CDR1 and CDR2 sequences are SGHTA and FQGTGA. The ends were cut back, 1 base at V and 1 base at J, with 14 bases in the middle. The PCR made use of 60 Vbeta and 13 Jbeta primers. The assay was immunoSEQ multiplex PCR, and TCRdb's table has in-frame clones only and misses some. The sample holds approximately 150,000 clones, 68% seen once. Whole-study results and caveats: Some segments of the V type, notably TRBV6-2 and TRBV6-3, were excluded as indistinguishable. In a later analysis, a missense DCLRE1C variant was linked to TCR beta V- and J-gene trimming.

The sample consisted of PBMCs. The receptor was derived from a young man in good health and CMV-seropositive. V and J are TRBV7-3 and TRBJ2-6; weak D call: TRBD1 (5 bases). The CDR3 loop reads CASSLKGRVGSGANVLTF. CDR3 in DNA: TGTGCCAGCAGCTTAAAGGGCAGGGTTGGTTCTGGGGCCAACGTCCTGACTTTC.